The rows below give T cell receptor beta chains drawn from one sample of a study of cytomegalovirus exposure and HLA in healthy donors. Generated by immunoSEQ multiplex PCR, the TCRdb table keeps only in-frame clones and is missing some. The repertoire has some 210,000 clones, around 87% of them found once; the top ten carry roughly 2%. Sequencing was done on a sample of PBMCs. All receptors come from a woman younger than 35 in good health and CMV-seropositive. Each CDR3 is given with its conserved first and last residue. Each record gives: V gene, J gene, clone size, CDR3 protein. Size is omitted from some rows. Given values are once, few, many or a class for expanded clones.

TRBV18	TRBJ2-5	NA	CASSPRDQWTGGRKTQYF
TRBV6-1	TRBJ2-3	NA	CASSYGLPQYF
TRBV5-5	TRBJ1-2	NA	CASSFSGKIDYGYTF
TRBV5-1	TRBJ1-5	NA	CASSIGTGDQPQHF
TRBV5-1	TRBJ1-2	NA	CASSLDGYGYTF
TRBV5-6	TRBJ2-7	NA	CASSDPGGTGASYEQYF
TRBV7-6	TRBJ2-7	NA	CASRPTHRDAYEQYF
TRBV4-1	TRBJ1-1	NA	CASSQDLRSEAFF
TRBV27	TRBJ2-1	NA	CASTRLAGSSYNEQFF
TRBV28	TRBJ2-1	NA	CASGIAGRELFF
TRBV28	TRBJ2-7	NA	CASSSRTGNSYEQYF
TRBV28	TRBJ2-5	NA	CASSPGLQETQYF
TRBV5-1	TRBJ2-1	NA	CASSTQPGNNEQFF
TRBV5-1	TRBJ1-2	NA	CASSSGGPMEHGYTF
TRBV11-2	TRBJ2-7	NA	CASSLPAGDSLAEGYF
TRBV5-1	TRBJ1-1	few	CASSLDGGGTEAFF
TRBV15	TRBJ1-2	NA	CATSRNAGAPNYGYTF
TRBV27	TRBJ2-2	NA	CASRPLARANTGELFF
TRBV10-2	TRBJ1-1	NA	CASTPGRSEAFF
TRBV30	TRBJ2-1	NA	CAWSERLVWKFF
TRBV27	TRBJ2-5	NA	CASSLTGGPGETQYF
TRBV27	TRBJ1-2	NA	CASSLSGQLGGYTF
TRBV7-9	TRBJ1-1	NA	CASSPRNQEGGTEAFF
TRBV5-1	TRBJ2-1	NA	CASSLGASGSSYNEQFF
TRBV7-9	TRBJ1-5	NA	CASSLAGTVNQPQHF
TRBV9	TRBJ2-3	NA	CASSPPGLASSDTQYF
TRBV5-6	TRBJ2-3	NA	CASSSDLDTQYF
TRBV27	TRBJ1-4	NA	CASSPRDKGFEKLFF
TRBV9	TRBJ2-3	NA	CASSPQRDRGLSTDTQYF
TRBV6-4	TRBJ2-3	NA	CASSDWREEGNTQYF
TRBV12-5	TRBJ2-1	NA	CASGLPATGSRNNEQFF
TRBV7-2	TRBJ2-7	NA	CASSLRQAIKQYF
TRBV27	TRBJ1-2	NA	CASSLQGDWGYTF
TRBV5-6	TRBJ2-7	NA	CASSLYLSGTNPYEQYF
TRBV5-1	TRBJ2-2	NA	CASSPRAGDTGELFF